The 2 T cell receptor beta chains below come from one sample, sequenced in a study of vaccination and CD4 T cells after COVID-19. Time point: late sampling 161 to 241 days after vaccination in a few convalescent patients. Treatment specified: approximately 9-day PBMC culture with coronavirus spike peptide pools or control peptides (ViraFEST assay). No antigen has been identified for these receptors. The Oncomine TCR Beta short-read assay sequenced DNA from cultured CD4+ T cells. TCRdb fed the PCR reads into MiXCR, producing one record per CDR3 protein. The data hold 22,000 or so distinct CDR3 sequences, with less than 35% observed a single time. The starting material was CD4+ T cells from blood, cultured in vitro, obtained about 7 months after SARS-CoV-2 vaccination. All receptors derive from a human donor who had recovered from COVID-19.

V is TRBV7-9 and J is TRBJ1-1; D remains ambiguous. This CDR3 contains 15 residues. Germline V gene sequence: CDR1 SEHNR, CDR2 FQNEAQ (reference sequence). The V end was cut by 5 bases, the J end by 1 base, with 14 bases between. DNA of the CDR3: TGTGCCAGCAGCACCGGACGGGTGACGAACACTGAAGCTTTCTTT. Translation gives CASSTGRVTNTEAFF.

This clonotype appeared a few times. The chain links TRBV20-1 to TRBJ2-1; D is possibly TRBD1 or TRBD2 (5 bases each). V lost 7 bases to trimming and J lost 6 bases, with 7 bases between them. The CDR3 has 10 residues. Germline V gene lookup returns CDR1 DFQATT and CDR2 SNEGSKA (reference sequence). The chain's CDR3 is CSGGANEQFF. The CDR3 DNA reads TGCAGTGGAGGGGCCAATGAGCAGTTCTTC.